The rows below give T cell receptor beta chains drawn from one sample of a study of beta chain features in type 1 diabetes. Using immunoSEQ multiplex PCR, the repertoire was profiled, and TCRdb retains in-frame clones only, with some absent. The table includes 40,000 to 60,000 clones, 55% to 70% detected once. The material sequenced was stem cell memory CD4+ T cells from blood. Receptors were obtained from a woman in her 30s with type 1 diabetes. Both conserved end residues are part of each CDR3. The D gene is left open where the match is weak. Not all rows give a size; the values are once, few, many and, for expanded clones, a class.

j_call | d_call | v_call | clone_size | cdr3_nt | cdr3_aa
TRBJ1-3 | NA | TRBV29-1 | NA | TGCAGCGTTAAAAGAACCAGGGGCCACACCATATATTTT | CSVKRTRGHTIYF
TRBJ2-1 | TRBD2 | TRBV7-3 | once | TGTGCCAGCAGCTTAAGGGGGACTAGCGGGATGAGGAATGAGCAGTTCTTC | CASSLRGTSGMRNEQFF
TRBJ1-2 | NA | TRBV6-4 | NA | TGTGCCAGCAGTGAGAGCCCAGGGCGAAACGGCTACACCTTC | CASSESPGRNGYTF
TRBJ1-2 | NA | TRBV18 | once | TGTGCCAGCTCACCATTAAATGAGGAAGGCTACACCTTC | CASSPLNEEGYTF
TRBJ1-1 | NA | TRBV5-1 | once | TGCGCCAGCAGGAGAGACAGGAACACTGAAGCTTTCTTT | CASRRDRNTEAFF
TRBJ2-7 | NA | TRBV5-4 | NA | TGTGCCAGCAGCATAAGGGACTTCTCCTACGAGCAGTACTTC | CASSIRDFSYEQYF
TRBJ2-7 | TRBD2 | TRBV29-1 | NA | TGCAGCGGAATAGGACTAGCGGGAGGCGAGCAGTACTTC | CSGIGLAGGEQYF
TRBJ1-4 | TRBD1 | TRBV28 | NA | TGTGCCAGCAGTTTGGTTACGGCAGGGGGCCCTAATGAAAAACTGTTTTTT | CASSLVTAGGPNEKLFF
TRBJ1-1 | NA | TRBV7-3 | NA | TGTGCCAGCAGCTTACGTCGGGGAACTGAAGCTTTCTTT | CASSLRRGTEAFF
TRBJ2-3 | TRBD2 | TRBV29-1 | once | TGCAGCGTTGGAAAAGCGGGGCTCCTCACAGATACGCAGTATTTT | CSVGKAGLLTDTQYF
TRBJ1-5 | NA | TRBV5-1 | few | TGCGCCAGCAGTCCGGGACTGCATAATCAGCCCCAGCATTTT | CASSPGLHNQPQHF
TRBJ1-2 | NA | TRBV5-6 | NA | TGTGCCAGCAGCGGAGAGAATAACTATGGCTACACCTTC | CASSGENNYGYTF
TRBJ2-1 | TRBD2 | TRBV28 | NA | TGTGCCAGCAGTTTAGGACTAGCGGGAGGGCGCAATGAGCAGTTCTTC | CASSLGLAGGRNEQFF
TRBJ2-1 | NA | TRBV29-1 | NA | TGCAGCGTTGACCAGGGGATGGGTTCCTACAATGAGCAGTTCTTC | CSVDQGMGSYNEQFF
TRBJ1-5 | NA | TRBV7-6 | NA | TGTGCCAGCAGCTTAGGGCCGGGGGTTGAGCAGCCCCAGCATTTT | CASSLGPGVEQPQHF
TRBJ1-2 | NA | TRBV29-1 | NA | TGCAGCGTTGAAGATTCCGGGAAGGAGGGCTACACCTTC | CSVEDSGKEGYTF
TRBJ2-7 | TRBD2 | TRBV29-1 | NA | TGCAGCGCCAGGGAGGGCAGGCAGTACGAGCAGTACTTC | CSAREGRQYEQYF
TRBJ2-3 | NA | TRBV7-2 | NA | TGTGCCAGCAGCCCCTCTTTCGCAGATACGCAGTATTTT | CASSPSFADTQYF
TRBJ2-5 | TRBD1 | TRBV29-1 | NA | TGCAGCGTTGAAAGGGACAGGGGGGGGGAGACCCAGTACTTC | CSVERDRGGETQYF
TRBJ2-7 | TRBD1 | TRBV25-1 | NA | TGTGCCAGCAGTAGCCCCGGGACAGGGTCCTACGAGCAGTACTTC | CASSSPGTGSYEQYF
TRBJ1-2 | NA | TRBV5-1 | NA | TGCGCCAGCAGCTTGGAGGACAGTACCTATGGCTACACCTTC | CASSLEDSTYGYTF
TRBJ2-3 | NA | TRBV15 | NA | TGTGCCACCAGCAGAGATCTCGAAGCTAGCGTCACAGATACGCAGTATTTT | CATSRDLEASVTDTQYF